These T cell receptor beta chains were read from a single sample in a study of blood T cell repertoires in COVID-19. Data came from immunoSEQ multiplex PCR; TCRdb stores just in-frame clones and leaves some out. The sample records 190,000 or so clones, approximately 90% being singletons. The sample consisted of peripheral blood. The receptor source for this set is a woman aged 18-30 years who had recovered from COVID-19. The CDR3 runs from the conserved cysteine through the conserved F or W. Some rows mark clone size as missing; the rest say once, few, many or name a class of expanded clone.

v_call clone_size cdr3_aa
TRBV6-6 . CASVGSSGLETQYF
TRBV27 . CASSARLADYNEQFF
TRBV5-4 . CASSLTGDYVDTQYF
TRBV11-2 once CASSLTGSDTDTQYF
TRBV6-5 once CASSQGRAHTEAFF
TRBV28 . CASSLGNLGEQFF
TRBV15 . CATSSDGQGAGANVLTF
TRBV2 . CANRDRANEKLFF
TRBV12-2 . CASRPKGDPRWITEAFF
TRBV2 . CASTGSGMETQYF
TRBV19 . CASSMSGYQPQHF
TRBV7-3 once CASSHTSPGELFF
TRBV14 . CASSQDLAGTNTQYF
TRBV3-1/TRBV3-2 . CASSQESVGNTQYF
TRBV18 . CASSEDSRLETQYF
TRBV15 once CATSREGAHTGELFF
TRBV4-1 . CASSQLLADYNEQFF
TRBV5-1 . CASSLEAGHGNTIYF
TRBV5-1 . CASSPGGGGEQFF
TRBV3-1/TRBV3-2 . CASSHMRQGAYNEQFF
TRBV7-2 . CASSRISGVVPDTQYF
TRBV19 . CASTKQENSNQPQHF
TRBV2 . CASSISSDRVGEKLFF
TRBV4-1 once CASSQGAGSEAFF
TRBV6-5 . CASSYSAGKGEKLFF
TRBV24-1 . CATSDYSGRLYNEQFF
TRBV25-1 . CASSDGGAEETQYF
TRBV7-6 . CASSLDRGNTEAFF
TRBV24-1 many CATSGRQSSQPQHF
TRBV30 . CAWRTTGSNQPQHF
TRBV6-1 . CASSTTGQGSSPLHF
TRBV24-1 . CATSGAGANVLTF